This T cell receptor (beta chain) was captured by sequencing in a study of T-cell memory formation after mild COVID-19 (dated by TCRdb to 2020 to 2022). Background on the whole study: TCR sequence clusters from the two donors were found to be largely donor specific. Two young, previously healthy adult volunteers, one female and one male, were included in the cohort. T-cell clones expanding and contracting after mild COVID-19 in a couple of donors were tracked by longitudinal TCRalpha and TCRbeta repertoire sequencing.

What the study reported, not specific to this receptor: The detection of some responding clones in pre-infection memory suggests that pre-existing cross-reactive memory T cells joined the SARS-CoV-2 response. Contracting CD4+ clones were found mainly in CM and EM memory subsets, while CD8+ clones were enriched in EMRA. The study covered only a couple of mild cases, and larger cohorts including severe cases with pre-infection samples were considered necessary. Clones contracting from day 15 to 85 had balanced CD4/CD8 phenotypes, while a second wave expanding from day 15 to 37 was biased towards CD4+. SARS-CoV-2 specificity was not confirmed for the second-wave clones peaking on day 37.

This clonotype was observed many times. No cognate antigen has been identified for it. No much larger clonotype is one base removed from it; base qualities were not supplied. Ficoll-Paque density gradient centrifugation was the method used to isolate PBMCs. Sequenced using an Illumina NovaSeq 6000. Using 5'RACE with constant-segment primers, TCRalpha and TCRbeta cDNA libraries were constructed, with sample barcodes and unique molecular identifiers added in the process. Trizol reagent was used to extract RNA from every sample. Amplification of the libraries took two PCR steps, and the second step added a second sample barcode plus Illumina TruSeq adapters. Libraries were sequenced on an Illumina NovaSeq with 2 x 150 bp paired-end reads. Per the source publication's procedure: Demultiplexing of reads and collapsing into UMI-guided consensus sequences were performed with migec v1.2.7. Using mixcr v2.1.11, the UMI consensuses were aligned to TRA and TRB V and J templates and assembled into clonotypes. A clonotype was counted as expanded or contracted only when both edgeR and NoisET called the clonotype significant, with the noise models trained on biological replicates. For edgeR calls, a false discovery rate-adjusted p below 0.01 and a log2 fold-change threshold of 1 were applied. As an exploratory analysis of dynamics, PCA with hierarchical clustering was applied to max-normalized trajectories of the 1000 most abundant clonotypes. Separately sequenced CD4+ and CD8+ repertoires were used to assign a CD4 or CD8 phenotype to each responding clone. TCRdb ran its own pipeline on the public reads, namely fastp trimming at Q25 and MiXCR clone calling, and kept in-frame beta chains. Rows are unified per CDR3 protein, each entry keeping the most common DNA and genes. TCRdb's processing, not the authors', yielded these V and J calls. The sample has around 200,000 distinct CDR3 sequences on record, roughly 17% of them singletons. The top ten constitute 2% to 2.5% of the sample.

V loses 0 bases of germline sequence and J loses 12 bases, and the interval between the two ends is 23 bases. CDR1 KGHDR and CDR2 SFDVKD are derived from the germline V gene. Its CDR3 holds 17 amino acids, cysteine through phenylalanine. Here the CDR3 DNA is all that survives: 51 bases in frame from base 1. Recombination linked TRBV24-1 to TRBJ2-1, with TRBD1 tentatively as D gene (5 bases match). This receptor was obtained from an adult woman who had mild COVID-19 (a few samples of this study predate the infection). The sample titles of this study are shuffled in the database, so cell type and time point are left out; the donor was told from shared clones. Sequences were obtained from PBMCs or a T cell subset sorted from them (not recorded which). The CDR3 reads as follows: CATSDLLPRDNTMAQFF. The nucleotide sequence reads TGTGCCACCAGTGATTTGCTTCCCAGGGATAATACAATGGCGCAGTTCTTC.